These 32 T cell receptor beta chains came from one sample sequenced in a study of OX40 agonist ivuxolimab in advanced cancers. The library was produced with the immunoSEQ multiplex PCR assay. Imported from immuneACCESS, the table was reduced by TCRdb to in-frame sequences with V and J called. These copies leave out some clones; in studies compared against another copy, an unresolved V gene accounts for under half, and the cause of the remainder is not known. This sample has under 80,000 clones in its table, and roughly 87% of those were observed once. The ten biggest clones cover around 2% of the sample. The sample in question was CD4+ or CD8+ T cells sorted from blood, obtained in a trial of the OX40 agonist ivuxolimab. Source of these receptors: an adult with an advanced solid tumor such as melanoma, head and neck, liver or kidney cancer.

This clone was picked up one time. The chain uses TRBV5-1 and TRBJ2-7, with D perhaps matching TRBD1 (5 bases). The CDR3 consists of 14 residues. The V gene lost 3 bases and the J gene lost 6 bases, with 16 bases spanning the gap. CDR1 SGHRS and CDR2 YFSETQ come from the germline V gene. CDR3 DNA: TGCGCCAGCAGCTCTCAGACAGCGACGACCGAGCAGTACTTC. It is translated as CASSSQTATTEQYF. The full variable domain, rest sourced from reference TRBV5-1 and TRBJ2-7, is KAGVTQTPRYLIKTRGQQVTLSCSPISGHRSVSWYQQTPGQGLQFLFEYFSETQRNKGNFPGRFSGRQFSNSRSEMNVSTLELGDSALYLCASSSQTATTEQYFGPGTRLTVT.

The genes are TRBV2 and TRBJ2-3, with 9 bases that match TRBD2. CDR1 and CDR2 (germline): SNHLY, FYNNEI. The J segment lost 4 bases and the V segment lost 7 bases, leaving 12 bases of the junction unmatched. The CDR3 contains 16 residues. The DNA of the CDR3 is TGTGCCAGCAAGTCAATCGAGCGGGGGGCCGCAGATACGCAGTATTTT. The encoded protein is CASKSIERGAADTQYF.

The chain uses TRBV5-6 and TRBJ2-3; 12 bases map to TRBD2. The junction had 4 bases not matched to a gene; V was cut back by 0 bases and J by 5 bases. This CDR3 is built from 16 residues. Germline CDR1 and CDR2: SGHDT and YYEEEE. The CDR3 nucleotides are TGTGCCAGCAGCTTGGGATCGGGACTAGCGGGAGATACGCAGTATTTT. Translation: CASSLGSGLAGDTQYF.

The genes are TRBV18 and TRBJ1-1; D is undetermined. V was clipped by 2 bases and J by 4 bases, with 8 bases between them. This CDR3 spans 13 amino acids. In germline, CDR1 is KGHSH, CDR2 LQKENI. CDR3 bases: TGTGCCAGCTCACCAGATCTCAGCACTGAAGCTTTCTTT. As protein: CASSPDLSTEAFF.

As regards this clone: This CDR3 is also generated by other DNA sequences in the sample. This rearrangement joins TRBV10-1 to TRBJ2-6; perhaps D is TRBD1 or TRBD2 (5 bases each). CDR1 WNHNN and CDR2 SYGVQD come from the germline V gene (reference sequence). Deletions cut 4 bases from V and 2 bases from J, with 6 bases between. This CDR3 is built from 14 residues. Here the CDR3 reads CASSGGTGANVLTF. The DNA of the CDR3 is TGCGCCAGCAGTGGGGGGACTGGGGCCAACGTCCTGACTTTC.

The rearrangement joins TRBV28 to TRBJ1-2, with TRBD1 matching 8 bases. Germline V gives CDR1 MDHEN, CDR2 SYDVKM. J was trimmed by 7 bases and V by 6 bases; bases with no gene match: 10. This CDR3 is 14 amino acids long. The CDR3 here is CASSQAQGASGYTF. The CDR3 DNA sequence: TGTGCCAGCAGCCAAGCCCAGGGGGCATCTGGCTACACCTTC.

V gene TRBV28 combines with J gene TRBJ2-7; D could derive from TRBD1 or TRBD2 (5 bases each). The CDR3 sequence is 13 residues long. The germline CDR1 and CDR2 sequences are MDHEN and SYDVKM. The ends were cut back, 7 bases at V and 3 bases at J, with 13 bases in the middle. Written as DNA, the CDR3 is TGTGCCAGCACCCTCGGGGCAGACTACGAGCAGTACTTC. Protein: CASTLGADYEQYF.

The gene calls are TRBV13 and TRBJ2-7, with TRBD2 matching 9 bases. V lost 1 base to trimming and J lost 0 bases; unmatched junction nucleotides: 1. The V gene's germline CDR1 is PRHDT and CDR2 FYEKMQ (reference sequence). The CDR3 spans 15 residues. As DNA, the CDR3 is TGTGCCAGCAGCTTAGAGACTAGCGGCTCCTACGAGCAGTACTTC. The encoded protein is CASSLETSGSYEQYF.

This sequence joins TRBV6-4 and TRBJ2-5; 7 bases align to TRBD1. The V and J ends lost 6 bases and 2 bases, in that order; junction bases with no gene match: 6. This CDR3 spans 14 amino acids. Germline V gives CDR1 MRHNA, CDR2 SNTAGT. The CDR3 here is CASSPGTEQETQYF. The CDR3 bases are TGTGCCAGCAGCCCTGGGACAGAGCAAGAGACCCAGTACTTC.

This chain uses TRBV7-2 with TRBJ1-6, with 10 bases fitting TRBD1. CDR3 length: 17 residues. Per germline, CDR1 SGHTA and CDR2 FQGNSA. The ends lost 1 base at V and 7 bases at J; junction bases unmatched: 7. CDR3 residues: CASSLVGTGVFNSPLHF. The CDR3, as DNA: TGTGCCAGCAGCTTAGTCGGGACAGGGGTATTCAATTCACCCCTCCACTTT.

This chain joins TRBV12-5 and TRBJ2-1; tentative D call: TRBD1 (7 bases). The germline V gene encodes CDR1 LGHNT and CDR2 FRNRAP. V was clipped by 6 bases and J by 2 bases, with 26 bases between them. This CDR3 is 19 amino acids long. CDR3 nucleotide sequence: TGTGCTAGTGGCACATTGACAGGGCTATTGCGGGAAGCCTACAATGAGCAGTTCTTC. Protein product: CASGTLTGLLREAYNEQFF. Full variable domain (missing parts from reference TRBV12-5 and TRBJ2-1): DARVTQTPRHKVTEMGQEVTMRCQPILGHNTVFWYRQTMMQGLELLAYFRNRAPLDDSGMPKDRFSAEMPDATLATLKIQPSEPRDSAVYFCASGTLTGLLREAYNEQFFGPGTRLTVL.

The chain links TRBV19 to TRBJ1-5, with 7 bases aligning to TRBD1. J lost 7 bases, V lost 4 bases, and 7 bases had no gene match. The germline CDR1 and CDR2 sequences are LNHDA and SQIVND (reference sequence). The CDR3 is 14 amino acids. The CDR3 sequence is CASSTYRGGQPQHF. The CDR3, as DNA: TGTGCCAGTAGTACTTACAGGGGTGGGCAGCCCCAGCATTTT.

This clone is a singleton in its sample. The chain employs TRBV28 and TRBJ1-4; TRBD1 matches 8 bases. Trimming cost V 6 bases and J 10 bases; bases outside gene matches: 10. Per germline, CDR1 MDHEN and CDR2 SYDVKM. The CDR3 covers 14 residues. The CDR3 DNA follows: TGTGCCAGCAGCCTACAGGGGGAGGTGGGAAAACTGTTTTTT. It yields the protein CASSLQGEVGKLFF.

This chain connects TRBV6-6 to TRBJ2-7; no clear D gene. V lost 2 bases to trimming and J lost 7 bases, with 12 bases between them. CDR1 MNHNY and CDR2 SVGAGI come from the germline V gene (reference sequence). The length of the CDR3 is 13 residues. CDR3 amino acids: CASSYDLFGEQYF. The CDR3 region has the DNA TGTGCCAGCAGTTACGACCTGTTCGGGGAGCAGTACTTC.

The chain combines TRBV28 with TRBJ2-5; D is uncertain. Germline CDR1 MDHEN, CDR2 SYDVKM. The CDR3 spans 15 residues. Trimming took 0 bases from V and 3 from J, leaving 11 bases between them. CDR3 coding DNA: TGTGCCAGCAGTTTATGGGTGGATGGGAAAGAGACCCAGTACTTC. Its protein is CASSLWVDGKETQYF.

The chain couples TRBV6-5 to TRBJ2-7; 8 positions match TRBD2. With V trimmed by 5 bases and J by 3 bases, 9 bases remained unmatched. Germline-derived CDR1 and CDR2 are MNHEY and SVGAGI. The CDR3 has 15 amino acids. In DNA form, the CDR3 reads TGTGCCAGCAGTCCAGGGTCCAGCGGGAGCTACGAGCAGTACTTC. Its translation: CASSPGSSGSYEQYF.

The chain recombines TRBV18 with TRBJ2-3; a weak D match, TRBD2 (5 bases). Germline assignment: CDR1 KGHSH and CDR2 LQKENI. Trimming took 5 bases from V and 5 from J, leaving 11 bases between them. This CDR3 region has 13 residues. CDR3 nucleotide sequence: TGTGCCAGCTCATCACTTGAGGGAGATACGCAGTATTTT. Translated: CASSSLEGDTQYF. Drawing the rest from reference TRBV18 and TRBJ2-3, the complete variable domain is NAGVMQNPRHLVRRRGQEARLRCSPMKGHSHVYWYRQLPEEGLKFMVYLQKENIIDESGMPKERFSAEFPKEGPSILRIQQVVRGDSAAYFCASSSLEGDTQYFGPGTRLTVL.

Remarks on this clone: Other nucleotide sequences in the sample specify the same CDR3. The chain couples TRBV5-1 to TRBJ1-1; D perhaps matches TRBD1 (6 bases). Germline V gene sequence: CDR1 SGHRS, CDR2 YFSETQ. This CDR3 contains 15 residues. V was trimmed by 0 bases and J by 7 bases, leaving 16 bases between them. The DNA for the CDR3 is TGCGCCAGCAGCTTGGGAGGGGGTAATTGGGGTGAAGCTTTCTTT. Amino acids: CASSLGGGNWGEAFF. Together with reference TRBV5-1 and TRBJ1-1, the CDR3 gives the full variable domain: KAGVTQTPRYLIKTRGQQVTLSCSPISGHRSVSWYQQTPGQGLQFLFEYFSETQRNKGNFPGRFSGRQFSNSRSEMNVSTLELGDSALYLCASSLGGGNWGEAFFGQGTRLTVV.

This clone was detected once. The gene calls are TRBV7-2 and TRBJ1-4; D unresolved. V was pared by 2 bases and J by 10 bases, with 11 bases between. CDR1 is SGHTA and CDR2 is FQGNSA in the germline V gene. The CDR3 is 13 amino acids. CDR3 sequence: CASSLLVLGKLFF. The CDR3 DNA reads as TGTGCCAGCAGCTTACTCGTACTTGGAAAACTGTTTTTT.

CDR3 sequence reads: CASSLGSLQGASGYTF. The CDR3 DNA follows: TGTGCCAGCAGCTTGGGCTCATTACAGGGGGCATCTGGCTACACCTTC. This chain connects TRBV7-9 to TRBJ1-2; 9 bases map to TRBD1. From germline, CDR1 is SEHNR and CDR2 FQNEAQ (reference sequence). This CDR3 contains 16 residues. V lost 3 bases and J lost 7; bases outside the gene matches: 12.

The chain carries TRBV6-1 and TRBJ1-4; tentatively, D is TRBD1 (6 bases). The CDR3 contains 15 residues. Deletions cut 6 bases from V and 8 bases from J, with 19 bases between. Germline CDR1 is MNHNS and CDR2 is SASEGT. CDR3 bases: TGTGCCAGCAGCGCCAACAGGGCCATCTTGGAAAAACTGTTTTTT. It encodes CASSANRAILEKLFF.

V usage is TRBV5-6 and J usage is TRBJ1-1, with D perhaps matching TRBD1 (5 bases). V dropped 3 bases and J dropped 8 bases, with 8 bases sitting between them. Germline CDR1 reads SGHDT; CDR2 reads YYEEEE. The CDR3 consists of 11 residues. CDR3 nucleotide sequence: TGTGCCAGCAGCTCCAGGGTGGAAGCTTTCTTT. Encoded protein: CASSSRVEAFF.

The chain joins TRBV4-2 to TRBJ2-7, with 7 bases matching TRBD2. The V gene end was trimmed by 4 bases and the J gene end by 5 bases; junction bases not matched to a gene: 8. There are 14 residues in the CDR3. Germline V gene data show CDR1 as LGHNA and CDR2 as YNFKEQ. In DNA, the CDR3 is TGTGCCAGCAGCCCCGGGGAGGGGCGCGACGAGCAGTACTTC. Translated, it gives CASSPGEGRDEQYF.

The chain has TRBV6-1 and TRBJ2-7; D might be TRBD1 or TRBD2, each matching 5 bases. The CDR3 has 17 amino acids. Germline CDR1 and CDR2: MNHNS and SASEGT. Trimming shortened V by 4 bases and J by 2 bases, and 21 bases separated the two germline ends. The CDR3 here is CASSASGLGHRPYEQYF. The CDR3 bases are TGTGCCAGCAGTGCCTCGGGGTTAGGACACCGGCCCTACGAGCAGTACTTC.

This chain joins TRBV2 and TRBJ1-6; D unclear. Trimming left V 4 bases short and J 10 bases short, with 14 bases between. Per germline, CDR1 SNHLY and CDR2 FYNNEI. The CDR3 length is 14 residues. In nucleotides, the CDR3 is TGTGCCAGCAGTGCGAAGGGTGAGAGGTCACCCCTCCACTTT. Its translation: CASSAKGERSPLHF.

The chain combines TRBV28 with TRBJ1-2, with D unclear. Trimming removed 4 bases from V and 1 base from J, with 10 bases in between. This CDR3 region has 14 residues. From germline, CDR1 is MDHEN and CDR2 SYDVKM. The CDR3 nucleotides are TGTGCCAGCAGTTACGGACGGCTTAACTATGGCTACACCTTC. This codes for CASSYGRLNYGYTF.

The chain employs TRBV18 and TRBJ2-7; no clear D. This CDR3 has 13 residues. Trimming left V 3 bases short and J 2 bases short, with 8 bases between. CDR1 is KGHSH and CDR2 is LQKENI in the germline V gene. In DNA form, the CDR3 reads TGTGCCAGCTCACCCGCAGGTCCCTACGAGCAGTACTTC. Translated, it gives CASSPAGPYEQYF.

In this sample, this clone turned up once. V and J are TRBV4-2 and TRBJ1-4, with 8 bases identical to TRBD1. The CDR3 consists of 17 residues. V lost 5 bases, J lost 2 bases, and 10 bases stayed unmatched. CDR1 and CDR2 (germline): LGHNA, YNFKEQ. The CDR3 bases are TGTGCCAGCAGCTTTCCGCAGGGGGCAGCGACTAATGAAAAACTGTTTTTT. Protein product: CASSFPQGAATNEKLFF.

The chain joins TRBV6-5 to TRBJ2-1; 7 bases map to TRBD1. V lost 7 bases and J lost 0; bases outside the gene matches: 3. This CDR3 is 14 amino acids long. Per the germline V gene, CDR1 is MNHEY and CDR2 is SVGAGI. Here the CDR3 DNA reads TGTGCCAGCAACCGGGACAGCTCCTACAATGAGCAGTTCTTC. This gives the protein CASNRDSSYNEQFF.

The genes are TRBV19 and TRBJ2-1; weak D call: TRBD2 (5 bases). The CDR3 spans 13 residues. V dropped 6 bases and J dropped 6 bases, with 12 bases sitting between them. In germline, CDR1 is LNHDA, CDR2 SQIVND (reference sequence). The CDR3 sequence is CASRRVDINEQFF. CDR3 nucleotides: TGTGCCAGTAGGAGGGTCGACATCAATGAGCAGTTCTTC. The full variable domain, its missing parts supplied by reference TRBV19 and TRBJ2-1, is DGGITQSPKYLFRKEGQNVTLSCEQNLNHDAMYWYRQDPGQGLRLIYYSQIVNDFQKGDIAEGYSVSREKKESFPLTVTSAQKNPTAFYLCASRRVDINEQFFGPGTRLTVL.

V usage is TRBV11-2 and J usage is TRBJ1-1; D gene ambiguous. The length of the CDR3 is 15 residues. Germline V gene data show CDR1 as SGHAT and CDR2 as FQNNGV. Trimming shortened V by 1 base and J by 0 bases, and 9 bases separated the two germline ends. The CDR3 spells CASSLGQTMNTEAFF. The CDR3 DNA sequence: TGTGCCAGCAGCTTAGGGCAGACGATGAACACTGAAGCTTTCTTT.

The chain recombines TRBV19 with TRBJ1-5; D perhaps matches TRBD1 (6 bases). The CDR3 spans 13 residues. CDR1 is LNHDA and CDR2 is SQIVND in the germline V gene (reference sequence). The ends were cut back, 6 bases at V and 7 bases at J, with 13 bases in the middle. The CDR3 sequence is CASSGGLGQPQHF. The CDR3 DNA sequence: TGTGCCAGTAGCGGGGGGCTCGGACAGCCCCAGCATTTT.